Included here is one T cell receptor (beta chain) sequence, with context. Its antigen is currently not known. Per-base quality was not reported, and no clone a single base away is much larger than it. The CDR3 measures 15 amino acids from cysteine to phenylalanine. This entry keeps only the CDR3 DNA: 45 bases, framed from base 1. Sequences LNHDA (CDR1) and SQIVND (CDR2) are obtained from the germline V gene (reference sequence). Repertoires were sampled multiple times during chemoradiotherapy, which allowed clonal expansion in the tumor microenvironment to be followed. These data come from a study of chemoradiotherapy in HPV16-positive cancers (dated by TCRdb to 2021 to 2024). About the investigation overall: Candidate HPV-specific T-cell clones and common TCR motifs were defined through functional T-cell assays on cells from a couple of HPV16-positive patients. The study asked whether T-cell immunity to the HPV oncoproteins E6 and E7 changes during chemoradiotherapy and whether this immunity affects survival. Next, the candidate HPV-specific TCRs and motifs were followed in TCR repertoires from over 85 patients with HPV-related cancers.

Library preparation employed the immunoSEQ multiplex PCR assay. TCRdb took over this immuneACCESS table, retaining in-frame rearrangements with V and J assigned. Such tables are incomplete; in checked studies, under half of the missing clones stem from an unresolved V gene, and the remainder is unexplained. The sample records 6,500 to 8,500 clones, 70% to 90% of which are singletons. The ten largest clones represent more than 13% of the sample. What the work shows at the level of the full study, not this receptor alone: Expansion of candidate HPV-specific clones and E7-related TCR motifs was observed in the tumor microenvironment during treatment, whereas no such expansion was observed for non-HPV-specific T cells. The functional definition of HPV-specific T cells came from only a couple of HPV16-positive patients, and the survival association was reported for HPV16-positive patients. Improved recurrence-free survival in HPV16-positive patients was associated with expansion of HPV-responsive T cells during chemoradiotherapy.

Material: blood, obtained from a patient who underwent chemoradiotherapy. The V and J segments used are TRBV19 and TRBJ2-5; the central 7 bases match TRBD1. TRBJ2-7 matches the DNA end more closely, so the J call is doubtful. The source of this sequence is a human donor with HPV-associated anogenital cancer. Here is the DNA: TGTGCCAGTAGTATCTATACAGGGGCTGGATACGAGCAGTACTTC. Translated, it gives CASSIYTGAGYEQYF.